A selection of T cell receptor beta chains follows, all from one sample in a study of tumor and adjacent non-tumor tissue in lung cancer. TCRdb ran MiXCR on the multiplex PCR reads and lists one entry per CDR3 protein. The sample records 60,000 to 90,000 distinct CDR3 sequences, 55% to 70% being singletons. The sample consisted of distant non-tumor lung tissue. Source of these receptors: a woman aged 50 to 65 with non-small cell lung cancer. Each CDR3 is given with its conserved first and last residue. Each record gives: D gene, V gene, J gene, clone size, CDR3 length, CDR3 protein, CDR3 DNA. D genes are given only for firm matches. Some rows have no size entry. The others give once, few or many, or a class for an expanded clone.

>-|TRBV29-1|TRBJ2-7|-|14
CSAILATNPYGQYF
TGCAGCGCAATCCTAGCGACGAACCCCTACGGGCAGTACTTC
>-|TRBV4-1|TRBJ2-2|once|20
CASSQDRLLAEEGRIGELFF
TGCGCCAGCAGCCAGGATCGACTCTTGGCGGAGGAGGGCCGTATCGGGGAGCTGTTTTTT
>-|TRBV5-1|TRBJ1-4|few|15
CASRTTTVTNEKLFF
TGCGCCAGCAGAACAACGACGGTAACTAATGAAAAACTGTTTTTT
>TRBD1|TRBV5-5|TRBJ1-6|once|18
CAGSNTGVVGSYNSPLHF
TGTGCCGGCAGCAACACAGGGGTTGTTGGCTCCTATAATTCACCCCTACACTTT
>-|TRBV11-1|TRBJ2-3|-|16
CASSSVDRMGTDTQYF
TGTGCCAGCAGTAGCGTAGACAGGATGGGCACAGATACGCAGTATTTT
>-|TRBV5-1|TRBJ2-1|-|15
CDSSLGSFSYNEQFF
TGCGATAGCAGCTTGGGGAGTTTCTCCTACAATGAGCAGTTCTTC
>-|TRBV29-1|TRBJ2-4|-|15
CSVEVLVESKNIQYF
TGCAGCGTTGAGGTCCTAGTGGAATCCAAAAACATTCAGTACTTC
>-|TRBV20-1|TRBJ2-7|-|12
CSASKSGYEQYF
TGCAGCGCTAGCAAGTCAGGCTACGAGCAGTACTTC
>-|TRBV29-1|TRBJ1-2|-|14
CSVLTGQRAQGYTF
TGCAGCGTCCTAACTGGACAGAGGGCACAAGGCTACACCTTC
>-|TRBV6-4|TRBJ1-1|-|14
CASSDEGRNTVAFF
TGTGCCAGCAGTGACGAAGGTAGGAACACTGTAGCTTTCTTT
>-|TRBV11-2|TRBJ2-1|-|15
CASSPKGTTQNEQFF
TGTGCCAGCAGCCCCAAGGGAACTACCCAGAATGAGCAGTTCTTC
>-|TRBV12-3/TRBV12-4|TRBJ2-5|many|15
CASSLGDGLGETQYF
TGTGCCAGCAGTTTGGGTGATGGGTTGGGAGAGACCCAGTACTTC
>-|TRBV10-2|TRBJ2-1|many|14
CASMGTGDFHEQFF
TGCGCCAGCATGGGGACGGGGGATTTCCATGAGCAGTTCTTC
>-|TRBV29-1|TRBJ1-1|-|13
CSVVFNMNTEDFF
TGCAGCGTTGTGTTCAACATGAACACTGAAGATTTCTTT
>-|TRBV5-1|TRBJ2-5|-|14
CASSLEWIGGTQYF
TGCGCCAGCAGCTTGGAATGGATAGGGGGGACCCAGTACTTC
>-|TRBV11-1|TRBJ2-3|once|15
CASSFPVGSTDTQYF
TGTGCCAGCAGCTTCCCAGTGGGGTCCACAGATACGCAATATTTT
>TRBD2|TRBV20-1|TRBJ2-3|many|14
CSAHSGRVTDTQYF
TGCAGTGCTCATAGCGGGAGGGTGACAGATACGCAGTATTTT
>TRBD1|TRBV28|TRBJ1-6|few|17
CASSYRDSRSANSPLHF
TGTGCCAGCAGTTATAGGGACAGTCGGTCAGCTAATTCACCCCTCCACTTT
>TRBD1|TRBV6-5|TRBJ1-2|once|15
CAISYRGDRRNGYTF
TGTGCCATCAGTTACCGGGGGGACAGGCGAAATGGCTACACGTTC
>TRBD2|TRBV6-6|TRBJ2-1|-|16
CASSCPSSGSYNKQFF
TGTGCCAGCAGTTGCCCTTCTAGCGGCTCCTACAATAAGCAGTTCTTC
>-|TRBV6-1|TRBJ1-1|-|13
CASTMDLYTEAFF
TGTGCCAGCACCATGGACCTGTACACTGAAGCTTTCTTT
>TRBD2|TRBV20-1|TRBJ2-3|-|15
CSARHTSGIADTHCF
TGCAGTGCTCGCCACACTAGCGGGATTGCAGATACGCATTGTTTT
>-|TRBV20-1|TRBJ1-1|-|14
CTASRFPGQATALF
TGCACTGCTAGTCGTTTCCCTGGGCAGGCGACCGCTCTATTT
>-|TRBV20-1|TRBJ2-1|-|14
CSARGERGINEQFF
TGCAGTGCTAGGGGCGAGAGGGGGATCAATGAGCAGTTCTTC
>-|TRBV12-3/TRBV12-4|TRBJ2-1|-|13
CVNRTAETSEQFF
TGTGTCAACAGAACCGCCGAGACTTCGGAGCAGTTCTTC
>TRBD2|TRBV20-1|TRBJ2-4|-|14
CSARTSGTEDIQYF
TGCAGTGCCCGGACTAGCGGGACCGAGGACATTCAGTACTTC
>TRBD1|TRBV7-2|TRBJ2-1|few|15
CASSLGTGFIDEQFF
TGTGCCAGCAGCTTGGGGACAGGGTTTATTGATGAGCAGTTCTTC
>-|TRBV29-1|TRBJ2-3|many|13
CSVDGGIGDTQYF
TGCAGCGTTGACGGGGGTATTGGAGATACGCAGTATTTT
>TRBD1|TRBV6-5|TRBJ2-7|-|14
CTSSQDRGDNKQYF
TGTACCAGCAGTCAGGACAGGGGAGACAACAAGCAGTACTTC
>-|TRBV28|TRBJ2-5|-|16
CASSSVERINQETQYF
TGTGCCAGCAGTAGCGTTGAGCGGATAAACCAAGAGACCCAGTACTTC
>-|TRBV28|TRBJ2-1|-|13
CANSFPRVDEQFF
TGTGCCAACAGTTTTCCGCGGGTGGATGAGCAGTTCTTC
>TRBD2|TRBV11-3|TRBJ2-1|-|16
CVSSLAGTPSYNEQFF
TGTGTCAGCAGCTTAGCGGGAACCCCCTCCTACAATGAGCAGTTCTTC
>TRBD1|TRBV4-1|TRBJ1-1|-|16
CTSSQDLNRGNTETFF
TGCACCAGCAGCCAAGATCTCAACAGGGGGAACACTGAAACTTTCTTT
>TRBD2|TRBV6-1|TRBJ2-7|-|15
CASSGGLAGNYEQHF
TGTGCCAGCAGTGGTGGACTAGCGGGAAACTACGAGCAGCACTTC
>TRBD1|TRBV12-3/TRBV12-4|TRBJ2-7|few|15
CASSSRDRGRYERYF
TGTGCCAGCAGTTCTCGGGACAGGGGGCGGTACGAGCGGTACTTC
>-|TRBV7-3|TRBJ2-2|-|13
CAISLSATGELFF
TGTGCCATCAGCTTATCGGCCACCGGGGAGCTGTTTTTT
>-|TRBV29-1|TRBJ2-6|-|15
CSVVAASSGANVLAF
TGTAGCGTTGTTGCAGCGAGCTCTGGGGCCAACGTCCTGGCTTTC
>-|TRBV28|TRBJ2-7|-|10
CTSRTNEQYF
TGTACCAGCAGAACGAACGAGCAGTACTTC
>TRBD2|TRBV29-1|TRBJ2-3|-|17
CSVDSGLAGGNTDTLYF
TGCAGCGTTGATTCTGGACTAGCGGGAGGAAATACAGATACGCTGTATTTT
>-|TRBV4-1|TRBJ2-2|-|16
CASSQGLTSNIGELFF
TGCGCTAGCAGCCAAGGCTTAACGTCGAACATCGGGGAGCTGTTTTTT
>-|TRBV29-1|TRBJ2-5|-|14
CSVSRRGFQETQYF
TGCAGCGTTTCTCGGAGGGGATTTCAAGAGACCCAGTACTTC
>TRBD1|TRBV4-2|TRBJ2-3|-|17
CAYSPLSGTDITDTQYF
TGTGCCTACAGCCCACTTTCCGGGACAGACATAACAGATACGCAGTATTTT